This TCR beta chain came from a study of beta chain features in type 1 diabetes. Staining for CD45RO/CCR7/CD25/CD127/CD95/CD27 allowed sorting of CD4+ naive, central memory, regulatory and stem cell-like memory cells. Trimming took off 3 bases at V and 5 bases at J, with 14 bases between the two ends. There are 15 residues in the CDR3. Per germline, CDR1 KGHSH and CDR2 LQKENI. This clone was picked up a small number of times. Antigen unknown. Study results and caveats: A potential PCR bias toward shorter templates would be equal in patient and control samples. Researchers report that Type 1 diabetes patients had moderately but significantly shorter TCRB CDR3s across all four CD4+ subsets. The naive, central memory and Treg TCRB repertoires of patients appeared to be more similar to one another than those of healthy donors.

Of the isolated RNA, all was reverse transcribed, and so the sequenced material was expressed TCRB transcripts. Profiled with immunoSEQ multiplex PCR; TCRdb holds only in-frame clones, not every one. The table shows 250,000 to 300,000 clones, with under 8.5% occurring only once. The chain recombines TRBV18 with TRBJ1-5, with TRBD1 as a possible D gene (5 bases). The origin of this receptor is a woman between 18 and 29 years old in good health. The source material was central memory CD4+ T cells from blood. DNA of the CDR3: TGTGCCAGCTCACCCGGGGGTTTAGTTTATCAGCCCCAGCATTTT. This translates into CASSPGGLVYQPQHF. The full variable domain, in which reference TRBV18 and TRBJ1-5 provide the parts outside the CDR3, is NAGVMQNPRHLVRRRGQEARLRCSPMKGHSHVYWYRQLPEEGLKFMVYLQKENIIDESGMPKERFSAEFPKEGPSILRIQQVVRGDSAAYFCASSPGGLVYQPQHFGDGTRLSIL.